Each of the 21 T cell receptor beta chains below was sequenced from the same sample in a study of cytomegalovirus exposure and HLA in healthy donors. The PCR contained 60 Vbeta and 13 Jbeta primers. Measured with immunoSEQ multiplex PCR; TCRdb has only the in-frame clones, and not every one. The sample records a few hundred thousand clones, roughly 91% being singletons. Input material: PBMCs. The receptors stem from a girl aged 2-10 years in good health and CMV-seronegative.

This clone showed up just a few times. V and J are TRBV19 and TRBJ1-1; TRBD1 is a possible D gene (6 bases). From germline, CDR1 is LNHDA and CDR2 SQIVND (reference sequence). Trimming cost V 6 bases and J 3 bases, with 11 bases left between them. This CDR3 region has 13 residues. The CDR3 loop reads CASRRGGHTEAFF. CDR3 nucleotide sequence: TGTGCCAGTAGGAGGGGGGGGCACACTGAAGCTTTCTTT.

This clone was counted between two and nine times. The chain couples TRBV5-6 to TRBJ2-1; D is unclear. CDR1 and CDR2 (germline): SGHDT, YYEEEE. The CDR3 covers 12 residues. With 2 bases removed from V and 5 bases from J, the gap between germline ends came to 5 bases. CDR3 in amino acids: CASSFQDNEQFF. The DNA of the CDR3 is TGTGCCAGCAGCTTCCAGGACAATGAGCAGTTCTTC. The whole variable domain, filled in from reference TRBV5-6 and TRBJ2-1, reads DAGVTQSPTHLIKTRGQQVTLRCSPKSGHDTVSWYQQALGQGPQFIFQYYEEEERQRGNFPDRFSGHQFPNYSSELNVNALLLGDSALYLCASSFQDNEQFFGPGTRLTVL.

This chain links TRBV7-2 with TRBJ2-1; D not resolved. This CDR3 is built from 11 residues. From germline, CDR1 is SGHTA and CDR2 FQGNSA. Between the trimmed V and J ends, which lost 8 bases and 10 bases, there was a span of 12 bases. The CDR3 protein is CASYEVSEQFF. Here the CDR3 DNA reads TGTGCCAGCTACGAGGTTAGCGAGCAGTTCTTC.

The V and J genes are TRBV6-5 and TRBJ2-3; D perhaps matches TRBD2 (5 bases). The V end was cut by 0 bases, the J end by 0 bases, with 7 bases between. The CDR3 contains 15 residues. From germline, CDR1 is MNHEY and CDR2 SVGAGI. The CDR3 DNA reads as TGTGCCAGCAGTTACTCGGGGAGTAGCACAGATACGCAGTATTTT. It codes for CASSYSGSSTDTQYF.

The chain carries TRBV13 and TRBJ2-1; 8 positions match TRBD2. The trim removed 5 bases at V and 9 bases at J, leaving 9 bases unmatched. Germline CDR1 reads PRHDT; CDR2 reads FYEKMQ (reference sequence). The CDR3 extends over 14 amino acids. This CDR3 reads CASSLGTSGGEQFF. The DNA of the CDR3 is TGTGCCAGCAGCCTCGGGACTAGTGGGGGTGAGCAGTTCTTC.

This clone was recorded once. This rearrangement joins TRBV27 to TRBJ2-7, with D maybe TRBD2 (6 bases). Per the germline V gene, CDR1 is MNHEY and CDR2 is SMNVEV (reference sequence). CDR3 size: 13 residues. The V gene lost 6 bases and the J gene lost 2 bases, with 11 bases spanning the gap. The chain's CDR3 is CASRDGGPYEQYF. The CDR3 DNA reads as TGTGCCAGCAGGGACGGGGGTCCCTACGAGCAGTACTTC.

This chain uses TRBV10-1 with TRBJ2-3, with a weak D call TRBD1 (6 bases). The germline V gene encodes CDR1 WNHNN and CDR2 SYGVQD (reference sequence). The CDR3 extends over 16 amino acids. The V and J ends lost 3 bases and 1 base respectively, with 14 bases between them. In nucleotides, the CDR3 is TGCGCCAGCAGTGATTTGACAGGTCCGGGCACAGATACGCAGTATTTT. This translates into CASSDLTGPGTDTQYF.

The rearrangement joins TRBV6-4 to TRBJ2-7, with D possibly matching TRBD2 (5 bases). The CDR3 covers 13 residues. The germline CDR1 and CDR2 sequences are MRHNA and SNTAGT. The V and J ends lost 5 bases and 6 bases respectively, with 14 bases between them. Here the CDR3 reads CASSPSHGGEQYF. The CDR3 nucleotides read TGTGCCAGCAGTCCCTCCCACGGAGGCGAGCAGTACTTC.

This chain connects TRBV6-5 to TRBJ1-6, with 8 bases that match TRBD1. With V trimmed by 5 bases and J by 10 bases, 10 bases remained unmatched. The CDR3 spans 15 residues. CDR1 and CDR2 (germline): MNHEY, SVGAGI. CDR3 loop: CASSLSTGGGSPLHF. CDR3 nucleotide sequence: TGTGCCAGCAGTCTGTCTACAGGGGGTGGGTCACCCCTCCACTTT.

The rearrangement joins TRBV4-2 to TRBJ2-3; a possible D gene is TRBD2 (5 bases). Germline V gene sequence: CDR1 LGHNA, CDR2 YNFKEQ. This CDR3 has 14 residues. The V gene lost 1 base and the J gene lost 4 bases, with 9 bases spanning the gap. The CDR3: CASSQVGSPDTQYF. CDR3 nucleotide sequence: TGTGCCAGCAGCCAAGTAGGGAGTCCAGATACGCAGTATTTT.

The V and J genes are TRBV19 and TRBJ2-1, with D hard to call. The CDR3 is made up of 14 amino acids. The V gene's germline CDR1 is LNHDA and CDR2 SQIVND (reference sequence). The V end was cut by 5 bases, the J end by 4 bases, with 12 bases between. In DNA form, the CDR3 reads TGTGCCAGTAGTTTGACTTCCGTGTACAATGAGCAGTTCTTC. Translated: CASSLTSVYNEQFF.

This sequence joins TRBV27 and TRBJ2-1; D gene ambiguous. Trimming shortened V by 5 bases and J by 7 bases, and 6 bases separated the two germline ends. In germline, CDR1 is MNHEY, CDR2 SMNVEV (reference sequence). CDR3 length: 11 amino acids. The CDR3 reads CASSDMNEQFF. In DNA form, the CDR3 reads TGTGCCAGCAGTGACATGAATGAGCAGTTCTTC.

V and J are TRBV14 and TRBJ2-7; D gene ambiguous. CDR3 length equals 14 residues. Germline V lookup: CDR1 SGHDN, CDR2 FVKESK. Deletions cut 4 bases from V and 1 base from J, with 11 bases between. In DNA form, the CDR3 reads TGTGCCAGCAGCCGAGAGTACAGTTCCTACGAGCAGTACTTC. Its translation: CASSREYSSYEQYF.

V usage is TRBV18 and J usage is TRBJ1-6; 9 bases are a match to TRBD1. CDR1 is KGHSH and CDR2 is LQKENI in the germline V gene. The CDR3 length is 15 residues. J lost 8 bases, V lost 0 bases, and 2 bases had no gene match. Written as DNA, the CDR3 is TGTGCCAGCTCACCACCCCGGACAGGGGATTCACCCCTCCACTTT. Its translation is CASSPPRTGDSPLHF.

This chain connects TRBV7-9 to TRBJ1-4; D remains ambiguous. CDR1 and CDR2 (germline): SEHNR, FQNEAQ (reference sequence). The CDR3 runs to 14 residues. V lost 3 bases and J lost 5, with 10 bases in between. Here the CDR3 reads CASSFGGSNEKLFF. CDR3 coding DNA: TGTGCCAGCAGCTTTGGCGGCTCAAATGAAAAACTGTTTTTT.

J is TRBJ1-5 and V is TRBV4-1; D gene ambiguous. V dropped 1 base and J dropped 5 bases, with 9 bases sitting between them. From germline, CDR1 is MGHRA and CDR2 YSYEKL. The CDR3 consists of 14 residues. DNA for the CDR3: TGCGCCAGCAGCCAAGTCTCCTTTTATCAGCCCCAGCATTTT. Its translation: CASSQVSFYQPQHF.

The gene calls are TRBV6-1 and TRBJ1-4, with TRBD1 identical over 7 bases. V dropped 4 bases and J dropped 8; count of bases not matched to a gene: 13. The germline gives CDR1 MNHNS, CDR2 SASEGT. This CDR3 spans 16 amino acids. The DNA for the CDR3 is TGTGCCAGCAGTGCGAGAACAGGGGCGGGGACGGAAAAACTGTTTTTT. Its translation is CASSARTGAGTEKLFF.

This rearrangement joins TRBV7-9 to TRBJ2-2; D not certain. CDR1 and CDR2 (germline): SEHNR, FQNEAQ (reference sequence). Trimming stripped 2 bases from V and 6 bases from J, with 16 bases between. There are 16 residues in the CDR3. The CDR3 sequence: CASSLNPGLGPGELFF. Written as DNA, the CDR3 is TGTGCCAGCAGCTTAAACCCAGGATTGGGCCCCGGGGAGCTGTTTTTT.

CDR3 in DNA: TGTGCCAGCTCACCGGGGGGGAGTTATAACACTGAAGCTTTCTTT. Its translation: CASSPGGSYNTEAFF. The chain couples TRBV18 to TRBJ1-1; D is possibly TRBD1 (5 bases). Germline CDR1 reads KGHSH; CDR2 reads LQKENI. V lost 3 bases, J lost 2 bases, and 13 bases lay in between. The length of the CDR3 is 15 residues.

The CDR3 DNA reads TGCGCCAGCAGCATAGGGGGTTCCGTCAATGAGCAGTTCTTC. This translates into CASSIGGSVNEQFF. The chain uses TRBV5-1 and TRBJ2-1; TRBD1 might be the D (6 bases). V dropped 4 bases and J dropped 6 bases, with 14 bases sitting between them. Germline loops: CDR1 SGHRS, CDR2 YFSETQ. The CDR3 consists of 14 residues.

The genes are TRBV19 and TRBJ2-7; D remains unclear. This CDR3 region has 15 residues. Germline assignment: CDR1 LNHDA and CDR2 SQIVND (reference sequence). The ends were cut back, 1 base at V and 0 bases at J, with 10 bases in the middle. Written as DNA, the CDR3 is TGTGCCAGTAGTATAGGGGCAGCTTACTCCTACGAGCAGTACTTC. Translated: CASSIGAAYSYEQYF.